This T cell receptor (beta chain) was identified in a study of cytomegalovirus exposure and HLA in healthy donors. It was with 60 Vbeta and 13 Jbeta primers that the PCR ran. The data were produced by immunoSEQ multiplex PCR, yet TCRdb's version contains in-frame clones alone and is incomplete. The data hold around 100,000 clones, with about four fifths observed a single time. V was shortened by 3 bases and J by 2 bases, with 13 bases between the two germline ends. The CDR3 runs to 15 residues. The germline gives CDR1 SGHRS, CDR2 YFSETQ. Study-wide points: Later work showed greater clonal expansion in HLA-associated TCR beta chains than in equally common others.

Concerning this clone: Its antigen is still unknown.

This sequence joins TRBV5-1 and TRBJ2-3, with D possibly being TRBD1 (6 bases). The material sequenced was PBMCs. The sequence derives from a man aged 40-55 years in good health and CMV-seropositive. The CDR3 DNA reads as TGCGCCAGCAGCTCCCTAGGACAGCACACAGATACGCAGTATTTT. It translates to CASSSLGQHTDTQYF. The full variable domain, with the rest looked up from reference TRBV5-1 and TRBJ2-3, is KAGVTQTPRYLIKTRGQQVTLSCSPISGHRSVSWYQQTPGQGLQFLFEYFSETQRNKGNFPGRFSGRQFSNSRSEMNVSTLELGDSALYLCASSSLGQHTDTQYFGPGTRLTVL.